The sequence of this T cell receptor (beta chain) was determined in a study of blood T cell repertoires in COVID-19. Study as a whole: Both acute and convalescent COVID-19 samples were obtained from the United States, Italy and Spain. PBMCs, B-cell-depleted T cells, or T cells were the source of the cDNA or gDNA that made up the material.

The sample holds one count of this clone. Deletions cut 3 bases from V and 8 bases from J, with 10 bases between. This CDR3 region has 13 residues. Germline assignment: CDR1 LNHNV and CDR2 YYDKDF (reference sequence). Per the original methods: For nucleated cells, counts were estimated from reference gene primer amplification. Sequencing was performed with immunoSEQ multiplex PCR; in TCRdb, only in-frame clones are kept and a portion is missing. The V and J calls and clone size were taken over from that table, and D and trimming were inferred from the DNA. Of some 100,000 clones in the sample, 65% to 85% are singletons; the top ten hold roughly 17%.

The clonotype comes from a woman aged 60-70 years with acute or convalescent COVID-19. Sequencing was carried out using peripheral blood. V is TRBV15 and J is TRBJ1-4; no clear D. The DNA of the CDR3 is TGTGCCACCAGCAGGGGGAGTAGGGAAAAACTGTTTTTT. Translation: CATSRGSREKLFF.